These 16 T cell receptor beta chains originate from one sample sequenced in a study of CD8 T cells in ankylosing spondylitis. In TCRdb, the 5' RACE reads were re-called with MiXCR into one record per CDR3 protein. The sample lists 84,000 or so distinct CDR3 sequences, 25% to 35% occurring once. The sample comprised blood, either unsorted or a sorted T cell fraction (not recorded which). Receptors originate from a male donor with ankylosing spondylitis or in good health (not recorded which).

The J gene is TRBJ1-4, the V gene TRBV20-1; D is possibly TRBD1 (5 bases). Trimming pared 3 bases from V and 3 bases from J, leaving 8 bases between. In germline, CDR1 is DFQATT, CDR2 SNEGSKA (reference sequence). CDR3 length equals 13 residues. This CDR3 is CSASLGANEKLFF. The CDR3 DNA reads TGCAGTGCTAGTTTGGGGGCTAATGAAAAACTGTTTTTT.

The chain is built from TRBV7-9 and TRBJ1-4; D possibly corresponds to TRBD1 (5 bases). Germline V CDR1 and CDR2: SEHNR, FQNEAQ (reference sequence). V lost 5 bases and J lost 9, with 16 bases in between. CDR3 size: 14 residues. CDR3 protein: CASSNRGRGQKLFF. CDR3 nucleotides: TGTGCCAGCAGCAACCGCGGACGGGGACAAAAACTGTTTTTT.

The chain uses TRBV7-2 and TRBJ2-3; unclear D gene. Germline-derived CDR1 and CDR2 are SGHTA and FQGNSA. The CDR3 extends over 14 amino acids. Trimming cost V 3 bases and J 8 bases, with 15 bases left between them. CDR3 amino acids: CASSFPLLKATQYF. CDR3 sequence (DNA): TGTGCCAGCAGCTTCCCCCTCCTCAAGGCTACGCAGTATTTT.

The sample holds a few counts of this clonotype. This rearrangement joins TRBV29-1 to TRBJ2-7; TRBD2 matches at 10 bases. The ends lost 6 bases at V and 6 bases at J; junction bases unmatched: 5. Germline assignment: CDR1 SQVTM and CDR2 ANQGSEA. The CDR3 is made up of 12 amino acids. This CDR3 is CSVSGLASEQYF. DNA of the CDR3: TGCAGCGTATCGGGACTAGCGAGCGAGCAGTACTTC.

This clonotype was seen just once. V and J are TRBV7-2 and TRBJ1-1; D not resolved. Trimming took off 1 base at V and 3 bases at J, with 12 bases between the two ends. Germline-derived CDR1 and CDR2 are SGHTA and FQGNSA. The CDR3 is 15 residues long. This chain's CDR3 is CASSLVAGSHTEAFF. The CDR3 region has the DNA TGTGCCAGCAGCTTAGTCGCGGGTAGTCACACTGAAGCTTTCTTT.

The J gene is TRBJ2-3, the V gene TRBV29-1; 7 bases line up with TRBD1. V dropped 7 bases and J dropped 9; count of bases not matched to a gene: 19. This CDR3 comprises 15 residues. CDR1 SQVTM and CDR2 ANQGSEA come from the germline V gene. CDR3 residues: CSGSGTEGRYRTQYF. DNA of the CDR3: TGCAGCGGCTCCGGGACAGAGGGAAGGTACCGAACGCAGTATTTT.

This clonotype has more than one count but fewer than ten. The V and J genes are TRBV6-1 and TRBJ2-3, with 10 bases aligning to TRBD1. V was clipped by 4 bases and J by 4 bases; unmatched bases: 5. Germline CDR1 is MNHNS and CDR2 is SASEGT. The CDR3 spans 15 residues. CDR3 sequence (DNA): TGTGCCAGCAGTGTGACCGGGACAGGGGCAGATACGCAGTATTTT. It yields the protein CASSVTGTGADTQYF.

The sample holds a few counts of this clonotype. V gene TRBV24-1 combines with J gene TRBJ1-5; D is perhaps TRBD1 (5 bases). Germline assignment: CDR1 KGHDR and CDR2 SFDVKD. Trimming shortened V by 3 bases and J by 4 bases, and 24 bases separated the two germline ends. CDR3 size: 19 residues. CDR3 DNA: TGTGCCACCAGTGATACCCCCTATACCCCCGGGGGAGGAAATCAGCCCCAGCATTTT. This encodes CATSDTPYTPGGGNQPQHF.

The CDR3 sequence: CASSPGTSTDTQYF. Here the CDR3 DNA reads TGTGCCAGCAGCCCCGGGACCAGCACAGATACGCAGTATTTT. The chain uses TRBV7-7 and TRBJ2-3; D may correspond to TRBD1 or TRBD2 (5 bases each). The V gene lost 5 bases and the J gene lost 0 bases, with 9 bases spanning the gap. Germline V gene lookup returns CDR1 SSHAT and CDR2 FNYEAQ (reference sequence). The CDR3 totals 14 residues.

This clonotype came up a few times. The rearrangement links TRBV27 to TRBJ2-3; TRBD2 matches 7 bases. The CDR3 is 13 amino acids. Germline lookup yields CDR1 MNHEY and CDR2 SMNVEV (reference sequence). Trimming cost V 2 bases and J 8 bases; bases outside gene matches: 4. The CDR3 nucleotides are TGTGCCAGCAGTTTAGAGTGGGGGGGTACGCAGTATTTT. It yields the protein CASSLEWGGTQYF.

The chain has TRBV29-1 and TRBJ1-1; D is ambiguous. This CDR3 has 13 residues. Germline lookup yields CDR1 SQVTM and CDR2 ANQGSEA. V lost 7 bases and J 0 bases, leaving 12 bases between the germline ends. The CDR3 is CSAPGPLNTEAFF. For the CDR3, the DNA is TGCAGCGCCCCAGGACCGTTGAACACTGAAGCTTTCTTT.

V gene TRBV5-1 combines with J gene TRBJ2-7; perhaps TRBD1 as D (6 bases). CDR3 length: 14 amino acids. The V end was cut by 7 bases, the J end by 4 bases, with 18 bases between. CDR1 is SGHRS and CDR2 is YFSETQ in the germline V gene. The DNA for the CDR3 is TGCGCCAGCGGGCGGGTTGGACAGCCGTACGAGCAGTACTTC. Protein sequence: CASGRVGQPYEQYF. The full variable domain, with the rest looked up from reference TRBV5-1 and TRBJ2-7, is KAGVTQTPRYLIKTRGQQVTLSCSPISGHRSVSWYQQTPGQGLQFLFEYFSETQRNKGNFPGRFSGRQFSNSRSEMNVSTLELGDSALYLCASGRVGQPYEQYFGPGTRLTVT.

The chain carries TRBV14 and TRBJ1-6, with TRBD1 identical over 7 bases. This CDR3 is built from 12 residues. Trimming took 3 bases from V and 10 from J; bases not matched to a gene: 0. Per germline, CDR1 SGHDN and CDR2 FVKESK. The CDR3 DNA reads as TGTGCCAGCAGCCAGGGACAGTCACCCCTCCACTTT. Amino acids: CASSQGQSPLHF. The full variable domain, in which reference TRBV14 and TRBJ1-6 provide the parts outside the CDR3, is EAGVTQFPSHSVIEKGQTVTLRCDPISGHDNLYWYRRVMGKEIKFLLHFVKESKQDESGMPNNRFLAERTGGTYSTLKVQPAELEDSGVYFCASSQGQSPLHFGNGTRLTVT.

The chain combines TRBV3-1 with TRBJ2-5; D gene ambiguous. Looked up from germline, CDR1 is LGHDT and CDR2 is YNNKEL (reference sequence). The CDR3 runs 14 residues. V was shortened by 0 bases and J by 4 bases, with 9 bases between the two germline ends. As DNA, the CDR3 is TGTGCCAGCAGCCAAGACAACAGTGTAGAGACCCAGTACTTC. The encoded protein is CASSQDNSVETQYF.

This clonotype was seen just once. The chain has TRBV7-8 and TRBJ1-3, with D hard to call. The V gene's germline CDR1 is SGHVS and CDR2 FQNEAQ. V lost 5 bases, J lost 4 bases, and 12 bases lay in between. The CDR3 length is 14 residues. The CDR3 loop is CASSESGFGNTIYF. The CDR3 region has the DNA TGTGCCAGCAGCGAGAGTGGTTTCGGAAACACCATATATTTT.

This chain connects TRBV5-1 to TRBJ1-3; D is possibly TRBD1 (5 bases). The CDR3 runs to 13 residues. The V end lost 1 base, the J end lost 7 bases, and 9 bases lay between the germline ends. CDR1 SGHRS and CDR2 YFSETQ come from the germline V gene. CDR3 in DNA: TGCGCCAGCAGCTTGCCAGGGAGCAACACCATATATTTT. It is translated as CASSLPGSNTIYF.